The clone carrying this T cell receptor beta chain came up many times. Its target is not known. This record comes from a study of T cell repertoires in cytomegalovirus infection. Across the whole study: Public TCR beta signature analysis indicated the presence of both CMV infection and matching HLA type.

From the reads, TCRdb called clonotypes with MiXCR, one entry per CDR3 protein. The table has 300,000 to 400,000 distinct CDR3 sequences, approximately 32% seen once. CDR3 length: 11 residues. Germline V CDR1 and CDR2: ENHRY, SYGVKD. The V end lost 10 bases, the J end lost 4 bases, and 10 bases lay between the germline ends. This receptor was taken from a human donor in good health (CMV status not recorded). Some clones in this sample may be carry-over from other donors' samples. This chain links TRBV10-3 with TRBJ1-2; TRBD1 is a possible D gene (5 bases). The sequencing used cultured PBMCs, collected from culture after CMV antigen stimulation. Here the CDR3 reads CATRQLYGYTF. Written as DNA, the CDR3 is TGTGCCACCCGACAGCTCTATGGCTACACCTTC.